This T cell receptor (beta chain) was obtained from a study of type 1 regulatory T cells. Turning to the study itself: This in vitro CD4 product, T-allo10, is enriched for Tr1 cells and alloantigen-specific.

MiXCR, run by TCRdb on the reads, gives a single entry per CDR3 protein. The sample lists some 90,000 distinct CDR3 sequences, roughly 31% occurring once. Looked up from germline, CDR1 is SGHTA and CDR2 is FQGNSA. Trimming stripped 2 bases from V and 9 bases from J, with 14 bases between. This CDR3 comprises 14 residues. V gene TRBV7-2 combines with J gene TRBJ1-5; D is unresolved. Material: CD4+ T cells, either the whole sample or a sorted fraction (not recorded which). The TCR sequence derives from a human donor in good health. The CDR3 is CASSLTVATTPQHF. The CDR3 DNA reads TGTGCCAGCAGCTTAACGGTTGCGACTACGCCCCAGCATTTT.